These 8 T cell receptor beta chains were sequenced from one sample in a study of graft-versus-host responses after intestinal transplantation (dated by TCRdb to about 2021). The sample's time point label, decoded: cells obtained before transplantation from donor or recipient. To prepare the library, the immunoSEQ multiplex PCR assay was applied. TCRdb carries this immuneACCESS record with in-frame sequences only. Its versions omit some clonotypes, under half of them owing to an unresolved V gene in the studies checked, with the rest unexplained. This sample holds approximately 100,000 clones; 85% to 90% were observed only once. The ten largest clones capture nearly 0.11% of the sample. No antigen has been identified for these receptors. The specimen comprised unstimulated CD4+ T cells sorted from spleen or lymph node cells, sampled before intestinal transplant. The receptors shown here come from a human donor who received an intestinal transplant.

The CDR3 region has the DNA TGTGCCAGCAGTGAAGGGTCCAGCGGGGGAGATACGCAGTATTTT. It yields the protein CASSEGSSGGDTQYF. J is TRBJ2-3 and V is TRBV6-1, with 8 nucleotides matching TRBD2. CDR3 length equals 15 residues. Germline assignment: CDR1 MNHNS and CDR2 SASEGT. The V gene end was trimmed by 1 base and the J gene end by 5 bases; junction bases not matched to a gene: 5.

The CDR3 DNA is TGCAGCGCTCTAACAGGGGATATACGTAGGGGCTACACCTTC. This encodes CSALTGDIRRGYTF. This sequence joins TRBV29-1 and TRBJ1-2; 7 bases agree with TRBD1. The CDR3 has 14 amino acids. Losses at the gene ends were 7 bases for V and 8 bases for J; bases not matched to a gene: 16. Germline-derived CDR1 and CDR2 are SQVTM and ANQGSEA.

In its sample, this clone was seen once. The chain recombines TRBV7-9 with TRBJ2-1, with a weak D call TRBD1 (5 bases). Germline-derived CDR1 and CDR2 are SEHNR and FQNEAQ (reference sequence). The CDR3 length is 11 residues. V lost 5 bases to trimming and J lost 15 bases, with 14 bases between them. The CDR3 protein is CASSPDSGRFF. In DNA, the CDR3 is TGTGCCAGCAGCCCCGACAGTGGTAGGTTCTTC.

The J gene is TRBJ2-5, the V gene TRBV9, with 8 bases lining up with TRBD2. The junction had 6 bases not matched to a gene; V was cut back by 4 bases and J by 4 bases. The germline V gene has CDR1 SGDLS and CDR2 YYNGEE. There are 14 residues in the CDR3. The CDR3 here is CASSPSGGGETQYF. The CDR3 bases are TGTGCCAGCAGCCCGAGCGGGGGAGGAGAGACCCAGTACTTC. Using reference TRBV9 and TRBJ2-5 for the parts outside the CDR3, the full variable domain is DSGVTQTPKHLITATGQRVTLRCSPRSGDLSVYWYQQSLDQGLQFLIQYYNGEERAKGNILERFSAQQFPDLHSELNLSSLELGDSALYFCASSPSGGGETQYFGPGTRLLVL.

This sequence joins TRBV19 and TRBJ2-2; tentative D call: TRBD2 (5 bases). This CDR3 comprises 15 residues. V was clipped by 1 base and J by 5 bases, with 11 bases between them. Germline V lookup: CDR1 LNHDA, CDR2 SQIVND (reference sequence). CDR3 in amino acids: CASSIGGPLTGELFF. CDR3 DNA: TGTGCCAGTAGTATAGGAGGGCCCTTGACCGGGGAGCTGTTTTTT.

Only one count was recorded for this clone. The chain couples TRBV4-2 to TRBJ2-1; no reliable D call. V was clipped by 0 bases and J by 4 bases, with 10 bases between them. CDR3 length: 15 residues. CDR1 is LGHNA and CDR2 is YNFKEQ in the germline V gene. CDR3 in DNA: TGTGCCAGCAGCCAAGATGTCCCTCGGTACAATGAGCAGTTCTTC. Its translation is CASSQDVPRYNEQFF.

This chain connects TRBV9 to TRBJ2-3; 7 nucleotides match TRBD1. The CDR3 has 14 residues. Germline assignment: CDR1 SGDLS and CDR2 YYNGEE. V lost 6 bases, J lost 9 bases, and 13 bases stayed unmatched. Here the CDR3 reads CASIHPTGTGTQYF. CDR3 nucleotide sequence: TGTGCCAGCATCCACCCGACAGGGACGGGGACGCAGTATTTT. Based on the CDR3 plus reference TRBV9 and TRBJ2-3, the full variable domain is DSGVTQTPKHLITATGQRVTLRCSPRSGDLSVYWYQQSLDQGLQFLIQYYNGEERAKGNILERFSAQQFPDLHSELNLSSLELGDSALYFCASIHPTGTGTQYFGPGTRLTVL.

The chain recombines TRBV5-1 with TRBJ2-7; D is ambiguous. CDR3 length: 14 residues. V was shortened by 4 bases and J by 0 bases, with 11 bases between the two germline ends. CDR1 and CDR2 (germline): SGHRS, YFSETQ. CDR3 protein: CASSPDTHSYEQYF. The CDR3 bases are TGCGCCAGCAGCCCTGACACCCACTCCTACGAGCAGTACTTC.